This T cell receptor (beta chain) was sequenced during a study of blood T cell repertoires in COVID-19. How the authors handled the data: Amplifying reference gene primers gave estimates of nucleated cell counts. Profiling relied on immunoSEQ multiplex PCR, and the TCRdb table lists in-frame clones only, not all of them. That table supplies the V and J calls and clone size; D and trimming were determined from the DNA. The sample lists over 150,000 clones, under 85% occurring once. The table lists this clone with a count of one. CDR1 is LGHDT and CDR2 is YNNKEL in the germline V gene (reference sequence). V lost 4 bases and J 7 bases, leaving 14 bases between the germline ends. The CDR3 contains 14 residues.

The sequencing input was peripheral blood. This TCR derives from a woman of 80 years or more with acute or convalescent COVID-19. This sequence joins TRBV3-1 (or the pseudogene TRBV3-2) and TRBJ2-1; weak D call: TRBD1 (6 bases). CDR3 loop: CASSRQGIQNEQFF. Written as DNA, the CDR3 is TGTGCCAGCAGCCGGCAGGGGATTCAGAATGAGCAGTTCTTC.